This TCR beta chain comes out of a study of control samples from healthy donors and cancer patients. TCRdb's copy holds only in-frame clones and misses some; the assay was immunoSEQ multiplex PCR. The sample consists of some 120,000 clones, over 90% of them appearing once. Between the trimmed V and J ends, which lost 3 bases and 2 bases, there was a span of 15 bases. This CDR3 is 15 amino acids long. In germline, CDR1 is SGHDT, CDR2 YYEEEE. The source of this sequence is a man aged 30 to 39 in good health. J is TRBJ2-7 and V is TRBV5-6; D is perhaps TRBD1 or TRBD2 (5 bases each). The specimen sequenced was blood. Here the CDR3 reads CASSSDVGVAYEQYF. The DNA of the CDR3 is TGTGCCAGCAGCTCGGACGTGGGGGTAGCCTACGAGCAGTACTTC.